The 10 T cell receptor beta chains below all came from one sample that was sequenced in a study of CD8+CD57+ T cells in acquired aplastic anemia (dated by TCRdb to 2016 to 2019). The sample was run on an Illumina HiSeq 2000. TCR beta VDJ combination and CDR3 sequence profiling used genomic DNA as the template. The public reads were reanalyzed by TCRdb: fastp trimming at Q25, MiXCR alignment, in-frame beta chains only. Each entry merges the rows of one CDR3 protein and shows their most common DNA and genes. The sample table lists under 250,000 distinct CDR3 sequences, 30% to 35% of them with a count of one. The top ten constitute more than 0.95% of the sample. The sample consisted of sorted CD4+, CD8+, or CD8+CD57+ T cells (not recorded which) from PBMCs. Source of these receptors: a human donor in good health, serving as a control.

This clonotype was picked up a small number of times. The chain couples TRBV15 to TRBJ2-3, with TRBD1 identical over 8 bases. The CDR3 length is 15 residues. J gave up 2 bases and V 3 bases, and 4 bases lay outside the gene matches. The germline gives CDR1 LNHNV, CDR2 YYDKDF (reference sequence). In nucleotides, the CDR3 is TGTGCCACCAGCAGGGGGACAGGCTCCACAGATACGCAGTATTTT. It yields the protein CATSRGTGSTDTQYF.

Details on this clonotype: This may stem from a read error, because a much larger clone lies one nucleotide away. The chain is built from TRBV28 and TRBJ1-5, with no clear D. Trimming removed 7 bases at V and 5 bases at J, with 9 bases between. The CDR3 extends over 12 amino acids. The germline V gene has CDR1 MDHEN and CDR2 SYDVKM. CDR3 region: CASTIQDQPQHF. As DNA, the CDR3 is TGTGCCAGCACTATCCAGGATCAGCCCCAGCATTTT.

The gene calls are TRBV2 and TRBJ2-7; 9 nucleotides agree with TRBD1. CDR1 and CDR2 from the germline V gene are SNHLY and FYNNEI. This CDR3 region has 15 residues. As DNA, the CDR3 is TGTGCAAAGAGATTGGGACAGGGATTGGGCTACGAGCAGTACTTC. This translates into CAKRLGQGLGYEQYF.

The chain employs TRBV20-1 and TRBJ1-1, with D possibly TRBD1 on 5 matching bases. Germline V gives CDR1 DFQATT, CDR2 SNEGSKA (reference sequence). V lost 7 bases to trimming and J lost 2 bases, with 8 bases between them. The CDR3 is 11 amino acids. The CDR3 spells CSGDSNTEAFF. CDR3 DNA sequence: TGCAGTGGGGACTCCAACACTGAAGCTTTCTTT.

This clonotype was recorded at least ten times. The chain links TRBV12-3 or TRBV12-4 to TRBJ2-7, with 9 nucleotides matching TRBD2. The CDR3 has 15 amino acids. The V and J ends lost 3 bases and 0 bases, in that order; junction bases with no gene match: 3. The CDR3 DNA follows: TGTGCCAGCAGTTTCCCAGCGGGAGGCTCCTACGAGCAGTACTTC. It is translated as CASSFPAGGSYEQYF.

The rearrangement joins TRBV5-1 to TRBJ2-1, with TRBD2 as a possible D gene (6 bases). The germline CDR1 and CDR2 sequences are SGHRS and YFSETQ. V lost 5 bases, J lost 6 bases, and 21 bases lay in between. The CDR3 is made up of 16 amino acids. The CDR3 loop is CASSLQFGGNLNEQFF. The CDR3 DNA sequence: TGCGCCAGCAGTCTGCAGTTCGGGGGTAACCTCAATGAGCAGTTCTTC.

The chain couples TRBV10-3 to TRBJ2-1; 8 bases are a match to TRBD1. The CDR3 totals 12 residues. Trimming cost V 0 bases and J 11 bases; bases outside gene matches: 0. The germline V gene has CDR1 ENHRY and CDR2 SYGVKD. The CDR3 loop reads CAISESRGQQFF. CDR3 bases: TGTGCCATCAGTGAGTCCAGGGGGCAGCAGTTCTTC.

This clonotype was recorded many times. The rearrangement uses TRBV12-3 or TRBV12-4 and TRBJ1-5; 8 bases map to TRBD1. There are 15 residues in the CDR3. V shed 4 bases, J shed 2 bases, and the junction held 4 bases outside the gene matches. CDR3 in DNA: TGTGCCAGCAGTTCCGAGACAGGGGGCAATCAGCCCCAGCATTTT. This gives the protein CASSSETGGNQPQHF.

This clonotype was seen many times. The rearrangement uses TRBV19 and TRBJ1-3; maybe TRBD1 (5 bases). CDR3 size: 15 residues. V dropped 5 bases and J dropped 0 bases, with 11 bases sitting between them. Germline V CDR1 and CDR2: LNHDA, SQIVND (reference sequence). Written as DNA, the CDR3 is TGTGCCAGTAGTTGGCAGGGAGACTCTGGAAACACCATATATTTT. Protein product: CASSWQGDSGNTIYF.

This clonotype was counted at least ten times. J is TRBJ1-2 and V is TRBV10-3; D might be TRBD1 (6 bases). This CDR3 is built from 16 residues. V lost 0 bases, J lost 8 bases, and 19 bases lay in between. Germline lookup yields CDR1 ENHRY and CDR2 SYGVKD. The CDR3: CAISESTRGGVSGYTF. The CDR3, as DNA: TGTGCCATCAGTGAGTCGACTCGAGGGGGGGTGAGCGGCTACACCTTC.